These 26 T cell receptor beta chains share one sample of origin, sequenced in a study of blood T cells in healthy people across ages. A second PCR of roughly 7 to 11 cycles used a sample-barcoded 5' primer and a J-beta primer mix. TCRdb used MiXCR to reprocess the 5' RACE reads, holding one entry per CDR3 protein. Of about 1,000,000 distinct CDR3 sequences in the sample, more than 35% were seen once. The sequencing input was blood. The receptors here all came from an older woman in good health.

The chain is built from TRBV7-9 and TRBJ2-5; tentatively, D is TRBD2 (6 bases). This CDR3 region has 13 residues. Trimming pared 4 bases from V and 11 bases from J, leaving 17 bases between. Germline V gene data show CDR1 as SEHNR and CDR2 as FQNEAQ (reference sequence). The CDR3 reads CASSSPSRRVQYF. Written as DNA, the CDR3 is TGTGCCAGCAGCTCGCCATCTCGGAGGGTGCAGTACTTC.

The gene calls are TRBV12-3 or TRBV12-4 and TRBJ1-5; TRBD1 is a possible D gene (6 bases). CDR3 length: 15 amino acids. Deletions cut 3 bases from V and 2 bases from J, with 11 bases between. CDR3 bases: TGTGCCAGCAGTTTTAACAGGGTTGGCAATCAGCCCCAGCATTTT. Its protein is CASSFNRVGNQPQHF.

The chain combines TRBV28 with TRBJ2-5; TRBD2 matches at 7 bases. The CDR3 has 13 residues. CDR1 is MDHEN and CDR2 is SYDVKM in the germline V gene. Unmatched junction bases numbered 3, after V lost 7 bases and J lost 1 base. The DNA for the CDR3 is TGTGCCAGCACCTCGGGGGGCCAAGAGACCCAGTACTTC. Protein product: CASTSGGQETQYF.

Notes on this clonotype: This could be a read error, since a much larger clone is one nucleotide away. This chain uses TRBV27 with TRBJ2-5; D perhaps matches TRBD1 (6 bases). This CDR3 spans 13 amino acids. Germline-derived CDR1 and CDR2 are MNHEY and SMNVEV (reference sequence). The V end lost 3 bases, the J end lost 9 bases, and 14 bases lay between the germline ends. CDR3 bases: TGTGCCAGCAGTTTCGGGACCGAGGGGGCCCAGTACTTC. Protein product: CASSFGTEGAQYF.

This chain uses TRBV7-6 with TRBJ2-5; the match to TRBD1 covers 8 bases. The CDR3 contains 15 residues. Germline assignment: CDR1 SGHVS and CDR2 FNYEAQ. The junction had 9 bases not matched to a gene; V was cut back by 4 bases and J by 5 bases. The CDR3 region is CASSSIQDRVETQYF. CDR3 nucleotides: TGTGCCAGCAGCTCTATCCAGGACAGGGTGGAGACCCAGTACTTC.

CDR3 sequence: CASSQGDSTYEQYF. CDR3 coding DNA: TGCGCCAGCAGCCAAGGAGACAGTACCTACGAGCAGTACTTC. V usage is TRBV4-1 and J usage is TRBJ2-7; D is possibly TRBD1 (5 bases). The CDR3 is 14 amino acids. V lost 1 base, J lost 2 bases, and 9 bases lay in between. Germline V gives CDR1 MGHRA, CDR2 YSYEKL.

There are many counts of this clonotype. The chain is built from TRBV29-1 and TRBJ2-6; D not resolved. Per the germline V gene, CDR1 is SQVTM and CDR2 is ANQGSEA. V dropped 4 bases and J dropped 2 bases, with 6 bases sitting between them. The CDR3 covers 13 residues. CDR3 in amino acids: CSVGSAGANVLTF. CDR3 sequence (DNA): TGCAGCGTTGGCTCGGCTGGGGCCAACGTCCTGACTTTC.

In this sample, this clonotype turned up a few times. A much larger clonotype is one base distant, so this may be a read error. V and J are TRBV7-9 and TRBJ2-1; 12 nucleotides align to TRBD2. The DNA end favors TRBJ2-7, so the J call may be wrong. CDR1 is SEHNR and CDR2 is FQNEAQ in the germline V gene (reference sequence). CDR3 length equals 16 residues. CDR3 sequence reads: CASSATSGSLYNEQYF. For the CDR3, the DNA is TGTGCCAGCAGCGCGACTAGCGGGAGCTTATACAATGAGCAGTACTTC.

Of note for this clonotype: A read error may explain this, as a much larger clone is one base away. The rearrangement joins TRBV2 to TRBJ2-7; 7 bases line up with TRBD1. The CDR3 is 12 residues long. Germline V gene lookup returns CDR1 SNHLY and CDR2 FYNNEI. J gave up 3 bases and V 6 bases, and 2 bases lay outside the gene matches. CDR3 in DNA: TGTGCCAGCAGGGGGACAGTCTACGAGCAGTACTTC. This encodes CASRGTVYEQYF.

This chain connects TRBV28 to TRBJ2-4, with D perhaps matching TRBD2 (6 bases). CDR1 and CDR2 from the germline V gene are MDHEN and SYDVKM. The CDR3 contains 14 residues. The V and J ends lost 6 bases and 13 bases respectively, with 22 bases between them. CDR3 DNA: TGTGCCAGCAGCCTTAGCGGCCCATCCTACGGGCAGTACTTC. This encodes CASSLSGPSYGQYF. The full variable domain, with the rest looked up from reference TRBV28 and TRBJ2-4, is DVKVTQSSRYLVKRTGEKVFLECVQDMDHENMFWYRQDPGLGLRLIYFSYDVKMKEKGDIPEGYSVSREKKERFSLILESASTNQTSMYLCASSLSGPSYGQYFGAGTRLSVL.

The chain couples TRBV18 to TRBJ2-4; perhaps TRBD1 as D (6 bases). The DNA end favors TRBJ2-7, so the J call may be wrong. This CDR3 has 14 amino acids. CDR1 KGHSH and CDR2 LQKENI come from the germline V gene. CDR3 sequence (DNA): TGTGCCAGCTCACCAGGACAGAGGGGCTACGAGCAGTACTTC. Translating it yields CASSPGQRGYEQYF.

This clonotype was counted only a few times. V usage is TRBV7-9 and J usage is TRBJ1-4; 8 nucleotides line up with TRBD1. V lost 5 bases, J lost 1 base, and 3 bases stayed unmatched. The CDR3 spans 15 residues. Germline V gene data show CDR1 as SEHNR and CDR2 as FQNEAQ (reference sequence). This CDR3 is CASSPGQGTNEKLFF. CDR3 sequence (DNA): TGTGCCAGCAGCCCCGGACAGGGAACTAATGAAAAACTGTTTTTT.

This clonotype was detected a few times. The V call is TRBV20-1, the J call TRBJ2-5; either TRBD1 or TRBD2 may fit D (5 bases each). Germline loops: CDR1 DFQATT, CDR2 SNEGSKA (reference sequence). V lost 1 base and J 5 bases, leaving 20 bases between the germline ends. CDR3 length equals 16 residues. CDR3 sequence (DNA): TGCAGTGCTAGAGCCGGTTTAAGCGGTTGGGGGGAGACCCAGTACTTC. This gives the protein CSARAGLSGWGETQYF.

The gene calls are TRBV5-1 and TRBJ1-2; 9 nucleotides line up with TRBD1. The V gene end was trimmed by 2 bases and the J gene end by 6 bases; junction bases not matched to a gene: 5. The germline CDR1 and CDR2 sequences are SGHRS and YFSETQ. CDR3 length equals 14 residues. As DNA, the CDR3 is TGCGCCAGCAGCTTTACAGGGGGCGGAGATGGCTACACCTTC. It encodes CASSFTGGGDGYTF.

For this clonotype: The junction and the germline gene differ at one end; a read error may be behind it. The V gene is TRBV7-2, the J gene TRBJ1-2, with D unclear. In germline, CDR1 is SGHTA, CDR2 FQGNSA. This CDR3 is built from 15 residues. CDR3 sequence (DNA): TGTGCCAACAGCTTAGAATACGACGGTACCTATGGCTACACCTTC. This codes for CANSLEYDGTYGYTF.

Ten or more counts support this clonotype. The genes are TRBV29-1 and TRBJ2-5; 9 bases map to TRBD1. The germline V gene encodes CDR1 SQVTM and CDR2 ANQGSEA. CDR3 size: 12 residues. The CDR3 spells CSFGQGQETQYF. CDR3 nucleotides: TGCAGTTTTGGACAGGGGCAAGAGACCCAGTACTTC.

The chain has TRBV5-6 and TRBJ1-5, with D possibly matching TRBD1 (6 bases). The CDR3 consists of 16 residues. In germline, CDR1 is SGHDT, CDR2 YYEEEE. The ends were cut back, 4 bases at V and 6 bases at J, with 20 bases in the middle. The CDR3 coding sequence is TGTGCCAGCAGCACAGGGTCCCGAGTGAGTGGTCAGCCCCAGCATTTT. Encoded protein: CASSTGSRVSGQPQHF.

This chain joins TRBV20-1 and TRBJ1-1, with D tentatively TRBD1 (5 bases). This CDR3 contains 15 residues. Germline values: CDR1 DFQATT, CDR2 SNEGSKA (reference sequence). V lost 0 bases, J lost 0 bases, and 11 bases lay in between. CDR3 DNA sequence: TGCAGTGCTAGAGAGGCAGGGAGAATGAACACTGAAGCTTTCTTT. Protein product: CSAREAGRMNTEAFF.

The rearrangement joins TRBV7-3 to TRBJ1-2, with TRBD1 as a possible D gene (5 bases). The CDR3 sequence is 15 residues long. CDR1 and CDR2 from the germline V gene are SGHTA and FQGTGA. Trimming pared 0 bases from V and 0 bases from J, leaving 8 bases between. CDR3 residues: CASSLTGGANYGYTF. As DNA, the CDR3 is TGTGCCAGCAGCTTAACTGGAGGGGCTAACTATGGCTACACCTTC.

This clonotype was seen at least ten times. This rearrangement joins TRBV7-2 to TRBJ2-7; 8 bases line up with TRBD2. Unmatched junction bases numbered 11, after V lost 1 base and J lost 6 bases. CDR3 length equals 16 residues. Germline V gene data show CDR1 as SGHTA and CDR2 as FQGNSA. The CDR3 loop reads CASSLGVGTRPREQYF. CDR3 sequence (DNA): TGTGCCAGCAGCTTAGGGGTTGGGACTAGGCCTCGCGAGCAGTACTTC.

Comments on this clonotype: Being one base from a much bigger clone, this may be a read error. The rearrangement uses TRBV29-1 and TRBJ2-4; 7 bases fit TRBD1. From germline, CDR1 is SQVTM and CDR2 ANQGSEA. This CDR3 spans 14 amino acids. CDR3 in amino acids: CSVGTGGDKNVQYF. The CDR3 region has the DNA TGCAGCGTTGGGACAGGCGGAGACAAAAACGTTCAGTACTTC.

There are a few counts of this clonotype. The chain couples TRBV10-3 to TRBJ1-5; 9 positions agree with TRBD1. Germline V lookup: CDR1 ENHRY, CDR2 SYGVKD. V dropped 3 bases and J dropped 2; count of bases not matched to a gene: 2. CDR3 length: 15 residues. In DNA form, the CDR3 reads TGTGCCATCAGTGACGACAGGGGGGGCAATCAGCCCCAGCATTTT. Its translation: CAISDDRGGNQPQHF.

The chain uses TRBV29-1 and TRBJ1-1; no firm D call. The germline V gene has CDR1 SQVTM and CDR2 ANQGSEA. Trimming cost V 4 bases and J 2 bases, with 14 bases left between them. The CDR3 is 14 residues long. CDR3 sequence (DNA): TGCAGCGTTGGAGAGACCTTTTTTAACACTGAAGCTTTCTTT. This codes for CSVGETFFNTEAFF.

The V gene is TRBV6-1, the J gene TRBJ2-4, with D possibly matching TRBD1 (5 bases). The tail of the sequence fits TRBJ2-7 better, so the J call may be wrong. CDR1 is MNHNS and CDR2 is SASEGT in the germline V gene. The CDR3 has 14 amino acids. CDR3 loop: CASTPLGHQGEQYF. CDR3 DNA sequence: TGTGCCAGCACCCCATTGGGGCATCAAGGCGAGCAGTACTTC.

This clonotype has a single count. The chain links TRBV6-5 to TRBJ2-1; TRBD1 agrees at 8 bases. V was pared by 2 bases and J by 12 bases, with 12 bases of the junction left unmatched. CDR1 MNHEY and CDR2 SVGAGI come from the germline V gene. This CDR3 region has 15 residues. The CDR3 reads CASSYQADRVRGQFF. The CDR3 DNA is TGTGCCAGCAGTTACCAAGCGGACAGGGTCCGTGGGCAGTTCTTC.

This clonotype turned up a few times. Here the CDR3 reads CASLGGRYNEQYF. The DNA of the CDR3 is TGCGCCAGCCTTGGCGGGAGGTACAATGAGCAGTACTTC. This sequence joins TRBV5-1 and TRBJ2-7; the match to TRBD2 covers 8 bases. The CDR3 spans 13 residues. CDR1 and CDR2 from the germline V gene are SGHRS and YFSETQ. The junction had 10 bases not matched to a gene; V was cut back by 7 bases and J by 7 bases.